This T cell receptor beta chain is from a study of shared clonotypes between healthy human individuals (dated by TCRdb to the early 2020s). About the investigation overall: Three men and a couple of women, aged 18 to 49 years, made up the cohort. For each donor, CD4 naive and CD4 memory were each given three plates, CD8 naive was given two plates, and CD8 memory was given one plate. To estimate repertoire size and how much clonotypes are shared between individuals, the study performed deep sequencing of blood TCR repertoires from a handful of healthy adults. Libraries were prepared and TCR repertoires were sequenced by different laboratories using diverse techniques, in order to increase sequencing depth and limit assay-specific biases. Leukapheresis yielded between about 0.85 and 10 billion PBMCs per donor.

Using the deep immunoSEQ assay, TCR CDR3 regions were amplified from genomic DNA by multiplex PCR. Extracted genomic DNA from each cell subset was distributed evenly across all wells of several immunoSEQ 96-well plates, and each plate was treated as a replicate. For sorted subsets, roughly 200 ng of genomic DNA, equivalent to 30,000 or so T cell genomes, went into each replicate PCR. Purified libraries were measured with a Qubit 3.0 fluorometer, size-checked on a Bioanalyzer 2100, and measured again with the KAPA Library Quantification kit. A separate single-read 150-cycle Illumina NextSeq 550 flow cell was used to sequence each immunoSEQ 96-well plate. In the source study's methods: Because only junctional sequences without quality scores were contained in the immunoSEQ output, filtering matching that applied to full-length reads could not be performed. To assign V/J genes and CDR3, sequences were annotated using PyIR, a Python wrapper for IgBLAST v1.9, with IMGT germline references. Reads were removed for weak V/J assignments (E-value above 1e-6), missing CDR3, stop codons, out-of-frame junctions, or ambiguous translated residues. V3J clonotypes were defined as sequences sharing an identical inferred V gene, J gene, and CDR3 amino acid sequence. The percentage overlap between two repertoires was calculated by dividing the number of shared unique clonotypes by the size of the smaller repertoire. RTK rarefaction, the Chao1 estimator, and Recon v2.1 estimates of unobserved clonotypes were used to assess repertoire richness. OLGA was used to compute generation probabilities for all TCRbeta clonotypes that the gDNA method yielded from a few donors. The immuneACCESS repertoire file appears here via TCRdb, limited to in-frame rearrangements. These files lack a portion of the clones; in checked studies, under half of the deficit traces to unresolved V genes, and the cause of the others is not known. V and J calls and clone size are those listed in that table; D and trimming were worked out from the DNA. Here the sample has about 1,900,000 clones; around 96% occur a single time. More than 0.95% of the sample is held by the ten biggest clonotypes.

For the CD8 naive samples, CD45RO-negative cells were positively selected for CCR7, yielding a CD45RA+CCR7+ population from which TemRA cells were excluded. The donors were healthy, HIV-negative adults who had no recently reported acute infections or vaccinations. All donors were Caucasian adults living in Nashville, Tennessee, USA. After blood collection by leukapheresis, PBMCs were isolated using Ficoll-Histopaque density gradient centrifugation and then cryopreserved in the vapor phase of liquid nitrogen. Purity and quantity of every magnetically sorted T cell population were checked by analytical flow cytometry. Genomic DNA was isolated from every sorted fraction and measured by UV absorbance on a Nanodrop 2000c. As concerns this clone: Its antigen is still unknown. There are no base qualities to consult, and no much larger clone falls within one base.

The CDR3 sequence holds 16 residues, the cysteine and phenylalanine included. The sequence is cut down to CDR3 DNA, 48 bases in frame from base 1. The trim is 0 bases for V and 1 base for J, with a gap of 15 bases between the germline ends. For CDR1 and CDR2, the germline V gene (reference sequence) lists GTSNPN and SVGIG. Broader findings and caveats from the paper: Because the study included only a small number of donors, the genetic and exposure-history diversity represented was limited. Sampling was limited to blood, and TCR repertoires in tissue likely differ from TCR repertoires in blood. Clonotypes shared by all four sorted-subset donors showed higher generation probabilities than non-shared clonotypes. Pairwise subsampling indicated that sequencing depth was expected to affect the degree of clonotype sharing among donors. Across a handful of donors, around 5% of naive CD4, roughly 3.3% of naive CD8, roughly 2.3% of memory CD4, and approximately 0.4% of memory CD8 clonotypes were shared. Naive subsets generally had larger estimated clonotype richness than memory subsets. Incomplete sequencing was indicated by rarefaction of sorted-subset datasets, despite the large sequencing depth.

Sequences were obtained from naive CD8+ T cells sorted from blood. The cell subset or site label, as the study defines it: CD45RA+CCR7+. Recombination joined TRBV30 with TRBJ1-1; D gene: possibly TRBD1, on 5 matching bases. The TCR originated in a man aged 18-30 years in good health. The nucleotides are TGTGCCTGGAGTGTACCTTGGAGGGGTTCGAACACTGAAGCTTTCTTT. Its amino acids are CAWSVPWRGSNTEAFF.